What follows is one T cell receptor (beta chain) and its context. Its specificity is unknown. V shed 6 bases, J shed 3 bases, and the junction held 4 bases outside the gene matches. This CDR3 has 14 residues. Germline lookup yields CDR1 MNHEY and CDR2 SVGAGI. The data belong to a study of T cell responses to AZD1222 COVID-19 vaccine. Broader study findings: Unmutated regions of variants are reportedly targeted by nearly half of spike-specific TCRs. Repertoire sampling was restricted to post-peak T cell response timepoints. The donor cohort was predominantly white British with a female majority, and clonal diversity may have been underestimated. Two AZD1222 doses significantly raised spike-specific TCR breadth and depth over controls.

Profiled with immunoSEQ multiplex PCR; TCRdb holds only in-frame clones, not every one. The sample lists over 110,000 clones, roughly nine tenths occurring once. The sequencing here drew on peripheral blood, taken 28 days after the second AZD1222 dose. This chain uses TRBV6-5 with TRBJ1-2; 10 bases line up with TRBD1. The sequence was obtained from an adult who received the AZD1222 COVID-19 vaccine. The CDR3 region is CASRRTGGDYGYTF. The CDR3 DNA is TGTGCCAGCAGACGGACAGGGGGGGACTATGGCTACACCTTC.